This T cell receptor (beta chain) was recorded in a study of blood T cell repertoires in COVID-19. Looking at the study overall: Material from acute and convalescent COVID-19 was sourced from the United States, Italy and Spain.

Recovery meant two consecutive negative NP/OP PCR tests, professional clearance, or resolved symptoms. After removal of 4 bases from V and 1 base from J, the junction contained 3 bases not matched to a gene. There are 14 residues in the CDR3. Germline V gene sequence: CDR1 MGHDK, CDR2 SYGVNS. Some clones are missing from TCRdb's copy, which holds only in-frame ones; the method was immunoSEQ multiplex PCR. The table records hundreds of thousands of clones, 80% to 90% of them present only once. The source of this sequence is a man between 18 and 29 years old who had recovered from COVID-19. The chain is built from TRBV25-1 and TRBJ1-2, with 7 bases matching TRBD1. The sequencing input was PBMCs or T cells enriched from blood (not recorded which). The CDR3 sequence is CASSAGTVNYGYTF. In nucleotides, the CDR3 is TGTGCCAGCAGTGCCGGGACAGTTAACTATGGCTACACCTTC.